Shown below are 6 T cell receptor beta chains from a single sample sequenced in a study of T cell repertoires in cytomegalovirus infection. TCRdb reprocessed the reads via MiXCR and lists one record per CDR3 protein. The sample carries about 110,000 distinct CDR3 sequences, more than 30% recorded once. These TCRs' antigens remain unknown. Sequences were derived from CD8+ T cells from cultured PBMCs, sampled from culture after CMV antigen stimulation. The receptor set was obtained from a human donor in good health (CMV status not recorded). Some clones in this sample may be carry-over from other donors' samples.

Only one count was recorded for this clonotype. The rearrangement uses TRBV19 and TRBJ1-5; 7 positions match TRBD1. V lost 9 bases, J lost 7 bases, and 12 bases stayed unmatched. Germline V lookup: CDR1 LNHDA, CDR2 SQIVND (reference sequence). This CDR3 comprises 14 residues. The CDR3 DNA reads as TGTGCCAGCACTCCGACAGGGAATTTGCAGCCCCAGCATTTT. Its translation is CASTPTGNLQPQHF.

This chain joins TRBV27 and TRBJ1-2; 12 bases line up with TRBD1. This CDR3 is built from 14 residues. With V trimmed by 5 bases and J by 8 bases, 6 bases remained unmatched. The germline gives CDR1 MNHEY, CDR2 SMNVEV (reference sequence). The CDR3 here is CASSRGQGAGGYTF. CDR3 in DNA: TGTGCCAGCAGTAGGGGACAGGGGGCAGGAGGCTACACCTTC.

This clonotype was seen at least ten times. The chain is built from TRBV10-3 and TRBJ1-2; 8 bases map to TRBD1. The germline gives CDR1 ENHRY, CDR2 SYGVKD. The CDR3 covers 15 residues. With V trimmed by 3 bases and J by 2 bases, 5 bases remained unmatched. The CDR3 region has the DNA TGTGCCATCAGTGACGGTTCAGGGGGCAACTATGGCTACACCTTC. Its protein product is CAISDGSGGNYGYTF.

The chain links TRBV19 to TRBJ2-1, with 9 bases matching TRBD2. Looked up from germline, CDR1 is LNHDA and CDR2 is SQIVND (reference sequence). V shed 7 bases, J shed 8 bases, and the junction held 9 bases outside the gene matches. The CDR3 runs to 14 residues. Here the CDR3 reads CASNGLAGLDEQFF. DNA of the CDR3: TGTGCCAGTAACGGCCTAGCGGGGTTGGATGAGCAGTTCTTC.

A few counts support this clonotype. The J gene is TRBJ2-3, the V gene TRBV12-3 or TRBV12-4; TRBD1 is a possible D gene (6 bases). Trimming removed 2 bases at V and 4 bases at J, with 13 bases between. The CDR3 loop spans 15 amino acids. The CDR3 DNA is TGTGCCAGCAGTTTACCCCGACAGGTGGCAGATACGCAGTATTTT. It is translated as CASSLPRQVADTQYF.

This clonotype was counted a few times. The rearrangement links TRBV6-5 to TRBJ2-5; 7 nucleotides match TRBD1. The V segment lost 0 bases and the J segment 5 bases; nucleotides outside the gene matches: 3. Germline V gene data show CDR1 as MNHEY and CDR2 as SVGAGI. The CDR3 runs to 14 residues. The CDR3 is CASSYSTGVETQYF. CDR3 in DNA: TGTGCCAGCAGTTACTCCACAGGGGTCGAGACCCAGTACTTC.